Listed below are T cell receptor beta chains from one sample, sequenced in a study of T cell responses to AZD1222 COVID-19 vaccine. The table came from immunoSEQ multiplex PCR; TCRdb's copy has only in-frame clones and leaves some out. The sample lists about 170,000 clones, over 85% seen once, with roughly 3.9% in the top ten. The material was peripheral blood, obtained on day 0 of AZD1222 vaccination. Receptor source: an adult in good health. Both conserved end residues are part of each CDR3. Fields, in order: CDR3 DNA, CDR3 protein, clone size, J gene, D gene, V gene. D genes are given only for firm matches. Expanded clones are given a class, and other clones once, few, many or no size at all.

TGTGCCAGCAGCAGACCTCGACCGGGGGGGCCTAGCTATGGCTACACCTTC CASSRPRPGGPSYGYTF once TRBJ1-2 NA TRBV21-1
TGTGCCATCTCCAGGGTCAGGGATGTTTCACTTGAAGCTTTCTTT CAISRVRDVSLEAFF NA TRBJ1-1 NA TRBV11-2
TGTGCCAGCACCCCACTTAGGGTTGCCTATGGCTACACCTTC CASTPLRVAYGYTF NA TRBJ1-2 NA TRBV6-5
TGTGCCAGCAGCCAAGATGGGCGGCCCCAGCATTTT CASSQDGRPQHF NA TRBJ1-5 NA TRBV3-1/TRBV3-2
TGCGCCAGCAGCCAAGGCCCCCCCAGGGGAGGTGAAAAACTGTTTTTT CASSQGPPRGGEKLFF NA TRBJ1-4 NA TRBV4-1
TGTGCCAGCAGCTTGGGGGTAGCGGCCAACACCGGGGAGCTGTTTTTT CASSLGVAANTGELFF NA TRBJ2-2 NA TRBV5-4
TGTGCCAGCAGCTTAGTGCTGGGTCAGGGCACTGAAGCTTTCTTT CASSLVLGQGTEAFF NA TRBJ1-1 NA TRBV7-8
TGTGCCAGCAGTTTAGCAAGTTGGGGCGGTCTGGAGCAGTACTTC CASSLASWGGLEQYF NA TRBJ2-7 NA TRBV7-9
TGTGCCAGCAGCGTAGGGCCTAGCGGGGTAACCACCGGGGAGCTGTTTTTT CASSVGPSGVTTGELFF NA TRBJ2-2 TRBD2 TRBV9
TGCGCCAGCAGCTCTTCGGGGTCGGGCACTGAAGCTTTCTTT CASSSSGSGTEAFF NA TRBJ1-1 NA TRBV5-1
TGTGCCAGCAGCTTATTGGAGAACGAGCAGTACTTC CASSLLENEQYF NA TRBJ2-7 NA TRBV7-2
TGTGCCAGTACTCGGTGGGGGGGCTACACCTTC CASTRWGGYTF NA TRBJ1-2 NA TRBV19
TGTGCCAGCAGCTTAGAGCCATTGGGCTACGAGCAGTACTTC CASSLEPLGYEQYF NA TRBJ2-7 NA TRBV11-3
TGTGCCAGCAGTGACGTTGGGGGCGCAGATACGCAGTATTTT CASSDVGGADTQYF few TRBJ2-3 NA TRBV6-1
TGCGCCAGCACGGACAGACAGGACTCCTACGAGCAGTACTTC CASTDRQDSYEQYF few TRBJ2-7 NA TRBV10-1
TGCGCCAGCAGCCGGGGCCAAGGGCAGGATGAAAAACTGTTTTTT CASSRGQGQDEKLFF NA TRBJ1-4 NA TRBV5-1
TGTGCCAGCAGCGGCGGACAGGTCAGGATGCGGCAGTACTTC CASSGGQVRMRQYF NA TRBJ2-7 TRBD1 TRBV7-8